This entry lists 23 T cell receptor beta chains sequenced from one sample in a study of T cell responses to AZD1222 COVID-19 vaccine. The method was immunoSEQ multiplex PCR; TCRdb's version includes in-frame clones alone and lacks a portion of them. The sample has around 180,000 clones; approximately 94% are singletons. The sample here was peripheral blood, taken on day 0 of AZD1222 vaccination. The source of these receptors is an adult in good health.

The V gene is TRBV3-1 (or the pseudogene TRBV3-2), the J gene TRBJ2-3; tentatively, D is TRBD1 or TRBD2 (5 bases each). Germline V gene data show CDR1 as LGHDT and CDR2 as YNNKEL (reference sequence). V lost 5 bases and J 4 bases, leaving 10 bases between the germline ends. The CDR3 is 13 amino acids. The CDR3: CASSGGRADTQYF. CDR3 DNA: TGTGCCAGCAGCGGGGGTCGGGCAGATACGCAGTATTTT.

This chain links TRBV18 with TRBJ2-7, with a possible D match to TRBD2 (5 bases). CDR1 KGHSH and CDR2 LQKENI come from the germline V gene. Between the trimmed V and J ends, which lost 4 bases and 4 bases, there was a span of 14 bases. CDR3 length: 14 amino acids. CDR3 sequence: CASSLSGSDYEQYF. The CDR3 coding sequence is TGTGCCAGCTCACTCTCGGGGTCAGATTACGAGCAGTACTTC.

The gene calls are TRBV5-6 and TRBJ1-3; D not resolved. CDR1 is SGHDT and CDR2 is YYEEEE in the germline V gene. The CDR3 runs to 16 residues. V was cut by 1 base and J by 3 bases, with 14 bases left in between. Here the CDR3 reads CASSLRGPVYGNTIYF. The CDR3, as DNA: TGTGCCAGCAGCTTGAGAGGCCCAGTCTATGGAAACACCATATATTTT.

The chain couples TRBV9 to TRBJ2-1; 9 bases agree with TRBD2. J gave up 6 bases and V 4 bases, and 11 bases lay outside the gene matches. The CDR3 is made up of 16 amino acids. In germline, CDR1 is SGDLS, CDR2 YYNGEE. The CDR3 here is CASSYAGGEGRNEQFF. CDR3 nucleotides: TGTGCCAGCAGCTACGCGGGAGGGGAAGGACGCAATGAGCAGTTCTTC.

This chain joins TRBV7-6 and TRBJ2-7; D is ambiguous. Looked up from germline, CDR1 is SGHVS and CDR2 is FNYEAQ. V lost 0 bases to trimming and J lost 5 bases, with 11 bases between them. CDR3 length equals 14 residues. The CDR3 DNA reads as TGTGCCAGCAGCTTAGCTCAGGAAAGCAACGAGCAGTACTTC. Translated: CASSLAQESNEQYF.

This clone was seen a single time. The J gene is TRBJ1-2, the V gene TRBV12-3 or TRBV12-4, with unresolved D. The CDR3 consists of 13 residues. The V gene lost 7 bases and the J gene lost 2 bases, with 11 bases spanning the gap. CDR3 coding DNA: TGTGCCAGCACGGCATCGGCGAACTATGGCTACACCTTC. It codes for CASTASANYGYTF.

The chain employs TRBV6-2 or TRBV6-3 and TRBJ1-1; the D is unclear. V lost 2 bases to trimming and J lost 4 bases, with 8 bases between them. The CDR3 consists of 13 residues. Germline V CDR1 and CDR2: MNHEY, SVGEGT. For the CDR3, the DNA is TGTGCCAGCAGTTACGGATCACGCACTGAAGCTTTCTTT. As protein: CASSYGSRTEAFF.

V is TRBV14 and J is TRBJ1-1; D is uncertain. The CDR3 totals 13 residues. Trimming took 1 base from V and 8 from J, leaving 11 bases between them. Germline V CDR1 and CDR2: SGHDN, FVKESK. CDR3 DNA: TGTGCCAGCAGCCAAGGAACTTTCCTCGAAGCTTTCTTT. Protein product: CASSQGTFLEAFF.

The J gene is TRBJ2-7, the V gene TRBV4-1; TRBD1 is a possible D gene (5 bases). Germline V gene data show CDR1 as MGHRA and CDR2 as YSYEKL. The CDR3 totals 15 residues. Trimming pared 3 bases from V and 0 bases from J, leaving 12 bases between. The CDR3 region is CASSQADRISYEQYF. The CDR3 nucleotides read TGCGCCAGCAGCCAGGCTGACAGAATCTCCTACGAGCAGTACTTC.

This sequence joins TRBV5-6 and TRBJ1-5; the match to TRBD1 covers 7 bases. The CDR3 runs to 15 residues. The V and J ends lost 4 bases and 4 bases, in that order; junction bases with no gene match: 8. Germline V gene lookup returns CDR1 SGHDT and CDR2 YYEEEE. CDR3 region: CASSRKGGGNQPQHF. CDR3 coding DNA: TGTGCCAGCAGCCGGAAAGGGGGCGGGAATCAGCCCCAGCATTTT.

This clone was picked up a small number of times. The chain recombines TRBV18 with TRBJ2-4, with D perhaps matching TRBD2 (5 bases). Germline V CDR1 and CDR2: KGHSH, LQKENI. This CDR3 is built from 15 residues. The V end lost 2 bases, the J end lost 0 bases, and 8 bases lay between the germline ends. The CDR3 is CASSPAGGAKNIQYF. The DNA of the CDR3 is TGTGCCAGCTCACCAGCCGGAGGAGCCAAAAACATTCAGTACTTC. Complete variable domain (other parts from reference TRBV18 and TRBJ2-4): NAGVMQNPRHLVRRRGQEARLRCSPMKGHSHVYWYRQLPEEGLKFMVYLQKENIIDESGMPKERFSAEFPKEGPSILRIQQVVRGDSAAYFCASSPAGGAKNIQYFGAGTRLSVL.

The CDR3 here is CASSQEPALNSPLHF. In nucleotides, the CDR3 is TGCGCCAGCAGCCAAGAGCCGGCCCTTAATTCACCCCTCCACTTT. The rearrangement links TRBV4-3 to TRBJ1-6; D is undetermined. CDR3 length equals 15 residues. Germline V gene sequence: CDR1 LGHNA, CDR2 YSLEER. V gave up 0 bases and J gave up 6 bases, with 9 bases separating them.

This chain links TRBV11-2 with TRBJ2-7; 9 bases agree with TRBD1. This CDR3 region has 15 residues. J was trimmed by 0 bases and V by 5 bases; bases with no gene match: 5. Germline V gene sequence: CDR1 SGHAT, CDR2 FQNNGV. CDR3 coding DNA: TGTGCCAGCAGCCTCGGGACAGGGCCCTCCTACGAGCAGTACTTC. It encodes CASSLGTGPSYEQYF.

CDR3 in DNA: TGTGCCAGCAGTTCAGCGCGCACAGATACGCAGTATTTT. It codes for CASSSARTDTQYF. V is TRBV12-3 or TRBV12-4 and J is TRBJ2-3; D remains ambiguous. The CDR3 covers 13 residues. Trimming took off 4 bases at V and 1 base at J, with 6 bases between the two ends.

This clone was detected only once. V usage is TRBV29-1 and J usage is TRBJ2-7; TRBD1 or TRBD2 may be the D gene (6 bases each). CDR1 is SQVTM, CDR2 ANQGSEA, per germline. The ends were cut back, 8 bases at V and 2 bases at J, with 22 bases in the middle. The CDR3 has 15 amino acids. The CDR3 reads CSFNEGGKEAYEQYF. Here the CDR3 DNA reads TGCAGCTTCAACGAGGGGGGCAAAGAAGCCTACGAGCAGTACTTC.

The CDR3 loop is CASHDSGYNEQFF. The CDR3 bases are TGCGCCAGCCACGATAGCGGATACAATGAGCAGTTCTTC. This chain links TRBV10-1 with TRBJ2-1; D possibly corresponds to TRBD2 (6 bases). Germline V gives CDR1 WNHNN, CDR2 SYGVQD (reference sequence). Trimming shortened V by 8 bases and J by 4 bases, and 12 bases separated the two germline ends. The length of the CDR3 is 13 residues.

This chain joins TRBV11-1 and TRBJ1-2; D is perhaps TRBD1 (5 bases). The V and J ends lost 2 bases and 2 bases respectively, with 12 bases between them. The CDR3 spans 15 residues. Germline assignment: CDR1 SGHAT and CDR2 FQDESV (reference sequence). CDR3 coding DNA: TGTGCCAGCAGCTTACAGGGCCTCTCAAACTATGGCTACACCTTC. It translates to CASSLQGLSNYGYTF.

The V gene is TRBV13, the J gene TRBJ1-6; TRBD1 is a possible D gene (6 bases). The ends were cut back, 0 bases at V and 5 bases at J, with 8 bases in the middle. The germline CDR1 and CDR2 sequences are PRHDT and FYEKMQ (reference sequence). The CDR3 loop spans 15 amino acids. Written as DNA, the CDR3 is TGTGCCAGCAGCTTAGGCACAGGGCATAATTCACCCCTCCACTTT. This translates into CASSLGTGHNSPLHF.

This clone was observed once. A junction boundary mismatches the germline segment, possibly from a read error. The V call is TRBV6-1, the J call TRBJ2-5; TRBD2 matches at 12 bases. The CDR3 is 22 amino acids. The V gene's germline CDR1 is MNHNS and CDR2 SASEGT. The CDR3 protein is CASSEANRGMRLAGVRQEIQYF. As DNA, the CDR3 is TGTGCCAGCAGTGAAGCCAATAGGGGTATGAGACTAGCGGGAGTCAGGCAAGAGATCCAGTACTTC.

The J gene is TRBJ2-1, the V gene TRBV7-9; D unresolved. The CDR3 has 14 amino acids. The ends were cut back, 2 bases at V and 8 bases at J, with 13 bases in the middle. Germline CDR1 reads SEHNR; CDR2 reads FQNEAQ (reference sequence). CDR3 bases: TGTGCCAGCAGCTTAACCCTAGTGGGCGATGAGCAGTTCTTC. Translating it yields CASSLTLVGDEQFF.

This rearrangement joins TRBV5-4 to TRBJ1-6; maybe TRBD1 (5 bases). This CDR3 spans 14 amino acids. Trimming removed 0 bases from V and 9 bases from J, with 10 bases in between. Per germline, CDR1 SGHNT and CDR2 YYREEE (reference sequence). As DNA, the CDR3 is TGTGCCAGCAGCTTGGGAGACAGAGTTTCACCCCTCCACTTT. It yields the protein CASSLGDRVSPLHF.

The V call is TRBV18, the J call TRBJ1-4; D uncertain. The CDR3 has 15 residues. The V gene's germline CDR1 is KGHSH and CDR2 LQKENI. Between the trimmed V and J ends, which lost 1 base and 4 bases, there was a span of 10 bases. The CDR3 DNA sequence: TGTGCCAGCTCACCACTGGGCTGGGGTAATGAAAAACTGTTTTTT. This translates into CASSPLGWGNEKLFF.

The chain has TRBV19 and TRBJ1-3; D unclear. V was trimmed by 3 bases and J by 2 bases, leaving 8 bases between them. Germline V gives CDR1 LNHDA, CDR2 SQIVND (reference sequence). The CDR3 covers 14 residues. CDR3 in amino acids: CASSMREPGNTIYF. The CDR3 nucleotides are TGTGCCAGTAGTATGCGGGAGCCTGGAAACACCATATATTTT.